The table lists the clone carrying this T cell receptor beta chain with a count of one. The sample is drawn from a study of T cell changes during pregnancy in multiple sclerosis. V shed 4 bases and J shed 10 bases, with 17 bases lying between them. The CDR3 is 15 amino acids. Germline CDR1 LGHNA, CDR2 YSLEER. Method: immunoSEQ multiplex PCR; TCRdb's copy keeps in-frame clones and lacks some. The sample contains under 85,000 clones, roughly 94% of which appear only once. This sequence joins TRBV4-3 and TRBJ1-6; D is possibly TRBD1 (6 bases). This receptor was taken from a female donor with multiple sclerosis, enrolled in a pregnancy study. The sequences come from peripheral blood, collected in the third trimester of pregnancy. Here the CDR3 reads CASSRYRDIQSPLHF. The CDR3 DNA reads as TGCGCCAGCAGCCGATACCGGGACATACAGTCACCCCTCCACTTT.